Presented here are 6 T cell receptor beta chains from one specimen sequenced in a study of T-cell reconstitution after alpha-beta-depleted transplantation in children. Preparation of the TCRbeta library used unique molecular identifiers. MiXCR, run by TCRdb on the PCR reads, gives a single entry per CDR3 protein. The sample consists of 450,000 to 600,000 distinct CDR3 sequences, approximately 13% of them appearing once. The material sequenced was PBMCs, mostly from graft donor cells, taken 360 days after TCRalphabeta/CD19-depleted stem cell transplant. The receptor source for this set is a male patient aged 10 to 17 who had a stem cell transplant for acute myeloid leukemia, so the T cells may come from the graft donor.

This clonotype appeared a few times. This chain uses TRBV10-3 with TRBJ2-2, with D unclear. The ends were cut back, 0 bases at V and 3 bases at J, with 5 bases in the middle. This CDR3 is 14 amino acids long. Germline V gene sequence: CDR1 ENHRY, CDR2 SYGVKD. In DNA, the CDR3 is TGTGCCATCAGTGAGTCTCTGGACACCGGGGAGCTGTTTTTT. As protein: CAISESLDTGELFF.

The rearrangement joins TRBV20-1 to TRBJ2-7; 10 nucleotides align to TRBD2. This CDR3 is 15 amino acids long. Germline trimming cut 3 bases from V and 2 bases from J; bases unmatched to any gene: 7. Per germline, CDR1 DFQATT and CDR2 SNEGSKA (reference sequence). CDR3 region: CSASPPTSGAYEQYF. CDR3 bases: TGCAGTGCTAGCCCCCCCACTAGCGGGGCCTACGAGCAGTACTTC.

This clonotype was seen at least ten times. This rearrangement joins TRBV29-1 to TRBJ2-7, with D unresolved. Germline-derived CDR1 and CDR2 are SQVTM and ANQGSEA. The V and J ends lost 7 bases and 2 bases respectively, with 15 bases between them. This CDR3 has 13 amino acids. DNA of the CDR3: TGCAGCGCCATGACGCGGCAGACCTACGAGCAGTACTTC. It codes for CSAMTRQTYEQYF.

A few counts support this clonotype. This CDR3 reads CSASKGLAVETQYF. The CDR3 nucleotides are TGCAGTGCTAGTAAGGGACTAGCAGTAGAGACCCAGTACTTC. The V gene is TRBV20-1, the J gene TRBJ2-5; 9 bases are shared with TRBD2. The CDR3 loop spans 14 amino acids. Germline V gene sequence: CDR1 DFQATT, CDR2 SNEGSKA (reference sequence). Losses at the gene ends were 3 bases for V and 4 bases for J; bases not matched to a gene: 6.

A few counts support this clonotype. The chain carries TRBV20-1 and TRBJ2-7; 8 bases are a match to TRBD1. The ends lost 5 bases at V and 3 bases at J; junction bases unmatched: 6. The CDR3 has 13 amino acids. CDR1 and CDR2 from the germline V gene are DFQATT and SNEGSKA (reference sequence). The CDR3 sequence is CSAFAGTGYEQYF. The CDR3 nucleotides are TGCAGTGCTTTCGCCGGGACAGGCTACGAGCAGTACTTC.

J is TRBJ2-4 and V is TRBV10-3, with TRBD1 matching over 7 bases. The CDR3 is 15 amino acids. Germline V lookup: CDR1 ENHRY, CDR2 SYGVKD. The V gene end was trimmed by 7 bases and the J gene end by 4 bases; junction bases not matched to a gene: 10. CDR3 DNA: TGTGCCATCAAGCCCGGACAGGTCCTAAAAAACATTCAGTACTTC. Translating it yields CAIKPGQVLKNIQYF.